The 16 T cell receptor beta chains presented below share a single source sample, sequenced in a study of human T cells and chemical hapten exposure. TCRdb analysed the 5' RACE reads with MiXCR anew, one entry per CDR3 protein. The table records tens of thousands of distinct CDR3 sequences, 7% to 8% of them present only once. Unfractionated whole blood served as the source for total RNA extraction. The receptors stem from a male donor in good health.

Only a few counts were recorded for this clonotype. The chain is built from TRBV20-1 and TRBJ2-1; D possibly matches TRBD1 or TRBD2 (5 bases each). From germline, CDR1 is DFQATT and CDR2 SNEGSKA (reference sequence). The CDR3 is 17 amino acids. Between the trimmed V and J ends, which lost 0 bases and 8 bases, there was a span of 23 bases. The CDR3 loop reads CSARDRARGPSADEQFF. The CDR3 DNA reads TGCAGTGCTAGAGATCGGGCTAGGGGACCTTCGGCGGATGAGCAGTTCTTC.

This clonotype was counted at least ten times. The chain recombines TRBV4-3 with TRBJ2-1; D may correspond to TRBD1 or TRBD2 (6 bases each). CDR3 length: 18 residues. V dropped 0 bases and J dropped 6 bases, with 21 bases sitting between them. Germline V gene data show CDR1 as LGHNA and CDR2 as YSLEER. CDR3 coding DNA: TGCGCCAGCAGCCAAGATCCGTCGGGGGCCTCCGGCGGCAATGAGCAGTTCTTC. Protein sequence: CASSQDPSGASGGNEQFF.

V usage is TRBV29-1 and J usage is TRBJ2-5; 7 bases are a match to TRBD1. CDR3 length: 13 residues. Trimming removed 4 bases from V and 5 bases from J; junction bases left unmatched: 7. Germline loops: CDR1 SQVTM, CDR2 ANQGSEA. CDR3 protein: CSVGRDSGETQYF. In DNA, the CDR3 is TGCAGCGTTGGCAGGGACAGTGGGGAGACCCAGTACTTC. Variable domain in full (rest from reference TRBV29-1 and TRBJ2-5): SAVISQKPSRDICQRGTSLTIQCQVDSQVTMMFWYRQQPGQSLTLIATANQGSEATYESGFVIDKFPISRPNLTFSTLTVSNMSPEDSSIYLCSVGRDSGETQYFGPGTRLLVL.

The V call is TRBV6-5, the J call TRBJ1-6, with 9 bases aligning to TRBD1. Looked up from germline, CDR1 is MNHEY and CDR2 is SVGAGI. The CDR3 extends over 16 amino acids. V trimming: 6 bases; J trimming: 2 bases; junction bases outside the gene matches: 5. DNA for the CDR3: TGTGCCAGCAGGGAACAGGGGGCCCCCTATAATTCACCCCTCCACTTT. The encoded protein is CASREQGAPYNSPLHF.

This clonotype was seen many times. The chain is built from TRBV4-1 and TRBJ2-5, with 11 nucleotides matching TRBD2. Germline CDR1 reads MGHRA; CDR2 reads YSYEKL. This CDR3 is 14 amino acids long. V was clipped by 4 bases and J by 6 bases; unmatched bases: 4. The CDR3 loop reads CASSPGTSGKTQYF. CDR3 nucleotide sequence: TGCGCCAGCAGCCCAGGGACTAGCGGAAAGACCCAGTACTTC.

In DNA, the CDR3 is TGTGCCAGCAGTTTAAATGTGGGCAATCAGCCCCAGCATTTT. This codes for CASSLNVGNQPQHF. The chain combines TRBV12-3 or TRBV12-4 with TRBJ1-5; no reliable D call. The V end lost 2 bases, the J end lost 2 bases, and 7 bases lay between the germline ends. The CDR3 sequence is 14 residues long.

V and J are TRBV7-2 and TRBJ2-3, with D maybe TRBD1 (5 bases). The CDR3 has 16 amino acids. Germline V gene data show CDR1 as SGHTA and CDR2 as FQGNSA. V lost 3 bases, J lost 2 bases, and 15 bases lay in between. The CDR3 DNA sequence: TGTGCCAGCAGCTTTACCGGACAACTAATCACAGATACGCAGTATTTT. Translating it yields CASSFTGQLITDTQYF.

V usage is TRBV12-5 and J usage is TRBJ2-5; the match to TRBD2 covers 14 bases. In germline, CDR1 is LGHNT, CDR2 FRNRAP. The V gene end was trimmed by 1 base and the J gene end by 3 bases; junction bases not matched to a gene: 10. This CDR3 contains 19 residues. Here the CDR3 reads CASGLASPPGLAGEETQYF. The CDR3 DNA sequence: TGTGCTAGTGGTTTGGCCTCCCCACCGGGACTAGCGGGGGAAGAGACCCAGTACTTC.

The chain uses TRBV19 and TRBJ1-5; D uncertain. CDR3 length: 14 amino acids. Looked up from germline, CDR1 is LNHDA and CDR2 is SQIVND (reference sequence). The V end was cut by 3 bases, the J end by 7 bases, with 13 bases between. The CDR3 sequence is CASSIGSIAQPQHF. The CDR3 DNA is TGTGCCAGTAGTATTGGGAGTATAGCCCAGCCCCAGCATTTT.

This clonotype was recorded a few times. The chain uses TRBV20-1 and TRBJ1-2, with D unresolved. The CDR3 length is 16 residues. CDR1 and CDR2 from the germline V gene are DFQATT and SNEGSKA (reference sequence). V was shortened by 0 bases and J by 3 bases, with 17 bases between the two germline ends. The CDR3 bases are TGCAGTGCTAGAGATTCAGCTAGGGAGGTCCACTATGGCTACACCTTC. Translation: CSARDSAREVHYGYTF.

This chain links TRBV10-3 with TRBJ2-5; TRBD1 matches 10 bases. CDR1 ENHRY and CDR2 SYGVKD come from the germline V gene. The V segment lost 0 bases and the J segment 5 bases; nucleotides outside the gene matches: 3. The CDR3 runs 15 residues. CDR3 bases: TGTGCCATCAGTGAGTCGACAGGGGGCAGGGAGACCCAGTACTTC. Amino acid sequence: CAISESTGGRETQYF.

This clonotype was seen a few times. The V call is TRBV6-5, the J call TRBJ2-7; D possibly matches TRBD1 or TRBD2 (5 bases each). The CDR3 has 15 amino acids. V was clipped by 2 bases and J by 3 bases, with 14 bases between them. Germline V CDR1 and CDR2: MNHEY, SVGAGI. In DNA, the CDR3 is TGTGCCAGCAGTTACCGTCAGGGAGTATTCTACGAGCAGTACTTC. Encoded protein: CASSYRQGVFYEQYF.

This clonotype was seen only a few times. The chain employs TRBV6-5 and TRBJ2-3, with 12 bases that match TRBD2. Germline CDR1 and CDR2: MNHEY and SVGAGI. Unmatched junction bases numbered 2, after V lost 5 bases and J lost 2 bases. This CDR3 region has 15 residues. The CDR3 protein is CASSGLAGYTDTQYF. CDR3 DNA: TGTGCCAGCAGTGGACTAGCGGGATACACAGATACGCAGTATTTT.

On this clonotype: This may be a read error: a much more frequent sequence differs by one nucleotide. The V call is TRBV25-1, the J call TRBJ1-4; D is undetermined. The CDR3 sequence is 15 residues long. Germline CDR1 MGHDK, CDR2 SYGVNS. Trimming took 0 bases from V and 3 from J, leaving 8 bases between them. In DNA, the CDR3 is TGTGCCAGCAGTGAATATACTGGGTCTAATGAAAAACTGTTTTTT. It encodes CASSEYTGSNEKLFF.

This chain links TRBV4-2 with TRBJ2-3; D is possibly TRBD2 (5 bases). Between the trimmed V and J ends, which lost 1 base and 1 base, there was a span of 12 bases. The length of the CDR3 is 16 residues. Germline assignment: CDR1 LGHNA and CDR2 YNFKEQ. CDR3 sequence (DNA): TGTGCCAGCAGCCAAGCCCGTGACGGGGGCACAGATACGCAGTATTTT. This encodes CASSQARDGGTDTQYF.

This clonotype showed up just a few times. The chain links TRBV6-1 to TRBJ2-3; D is ambiguous. The ends were cut back, 10 bases at V and 0 bases at J, with 17 bases in the middle. The germline V gene has CDR1 MNHNS and CDR2 SASEGT. The CDR3 is made up of 15 amino acids. CDR3 in DNA: TGTGCCACCTGCGAAGTAATGGCTAGCACAGATACGCAGTATTTT. Translating it yields CATCEVMASTDTQYF.